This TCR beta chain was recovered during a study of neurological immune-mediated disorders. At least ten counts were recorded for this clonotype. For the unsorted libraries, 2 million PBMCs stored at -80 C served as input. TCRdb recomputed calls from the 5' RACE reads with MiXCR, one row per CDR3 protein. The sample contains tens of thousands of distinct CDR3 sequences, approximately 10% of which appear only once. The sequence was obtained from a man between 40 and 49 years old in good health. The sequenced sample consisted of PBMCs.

This CDR3 is CASSGSSVYGYTF. The CDR3 DNA reads TGTGCCAGCAGCGGGTCGAGTGTCTATGGCTACACCTTC. This chain uses TRBV14 with TRBJ1-2, with unresolved D. Germline values: CDR1 SGHDN, CDR2 FVKESK. The CDR3 totals 13 residues. V lost 5 bases and J lost 4, with 11 bases in between. Supplemented by reference TRBV14 and TRBJ1-2, the full variable domain reads EAGVTQFPSHSVIEKGQTVTLRCDPISGHDNLYWYRRVMGKEIKFLLHFVKESKQDESGMPNNRFLAERTGGTYSTLKVQPAELEDSGVYFCASSGSSVYGYTFGSGTRLTVV.